This T cell receptor (beta chain) appears in the sequencing data of a study of T cell responses to AZD1222 COVID-19 vaccine. General study points: Nearly half of spike-specific TCRs reportedly go after variant regions that carry no mutations. Spike was spanned by vaccine-associated CD4 TCRs, which were dominant at 160-218 and 743-854. Only a handful of AZD1222 recipients, roughly six in all, had baseline seropositivity.

Second-dose timings of about 4 or about 12 weeks were pooled. In regard to this clone: Antigen: not known.

TCRdb's copy holds only in-frame clones and misses some; the assay was immunoSEQ multiplex PCR. The table shows tens of thousands of clones, with around nine tenths occurring only once. Germline values: CDR1 SGHTA, CDR2 FQGNSA. This CDR3 comprises 15 residues. V dropped 2 bases and J dropped 8 bases, with 16 bases sitting between them. The material sequenced was peripheral blood, taken 28 days after the second AZD1222 dose. The rearrangement links TRBV7-2 to TRBJ2-1; TRBD2 might be the D (6 bases). This receptor was identified in an adult who received the AZD1222 COVID-19 vaccine. The CDR3 is CASSLSYGRAHEQFF. CDR3 coding DNA: TGTGCCAGCAGCTTATCTTACGGGAGAGCCCATGAGCAGTTCTTC.